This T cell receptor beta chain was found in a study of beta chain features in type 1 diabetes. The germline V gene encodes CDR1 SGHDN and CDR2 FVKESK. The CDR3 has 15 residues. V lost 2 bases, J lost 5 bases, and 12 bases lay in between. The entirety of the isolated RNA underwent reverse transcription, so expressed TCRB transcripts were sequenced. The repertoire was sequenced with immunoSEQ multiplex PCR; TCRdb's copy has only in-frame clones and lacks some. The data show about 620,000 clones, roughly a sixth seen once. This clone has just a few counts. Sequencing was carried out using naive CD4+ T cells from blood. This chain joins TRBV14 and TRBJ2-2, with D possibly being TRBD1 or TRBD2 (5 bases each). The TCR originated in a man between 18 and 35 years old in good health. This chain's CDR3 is CASSQQRGSTGELFF. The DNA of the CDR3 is TGTGCCAGCAGCCAACAGAGGGGAAGTACCGGGGAGCTGTTTTTT.